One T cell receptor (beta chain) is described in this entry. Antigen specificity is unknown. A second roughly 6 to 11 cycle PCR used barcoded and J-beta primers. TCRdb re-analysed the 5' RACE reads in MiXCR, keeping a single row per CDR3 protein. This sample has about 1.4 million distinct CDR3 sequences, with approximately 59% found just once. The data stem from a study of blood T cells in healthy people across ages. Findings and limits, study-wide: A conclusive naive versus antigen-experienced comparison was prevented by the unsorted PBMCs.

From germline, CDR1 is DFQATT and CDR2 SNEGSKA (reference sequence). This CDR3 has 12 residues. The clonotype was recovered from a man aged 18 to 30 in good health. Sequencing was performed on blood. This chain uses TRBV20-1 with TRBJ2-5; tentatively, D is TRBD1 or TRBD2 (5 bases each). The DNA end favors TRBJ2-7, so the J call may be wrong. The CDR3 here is CSARRDPYEQYF. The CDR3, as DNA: TGCAGTGCGCGCCGGGACCCGTACGAGCAGTACTTC.